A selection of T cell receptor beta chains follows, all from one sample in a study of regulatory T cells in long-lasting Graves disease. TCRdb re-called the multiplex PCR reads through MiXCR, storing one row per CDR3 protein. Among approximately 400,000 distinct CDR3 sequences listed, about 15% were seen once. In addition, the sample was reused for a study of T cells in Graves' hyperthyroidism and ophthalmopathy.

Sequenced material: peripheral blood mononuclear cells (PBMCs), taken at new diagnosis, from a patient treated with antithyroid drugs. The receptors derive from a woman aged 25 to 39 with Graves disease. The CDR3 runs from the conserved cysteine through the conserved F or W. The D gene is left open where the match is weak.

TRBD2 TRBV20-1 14 CSVKLPSGNYEQYF
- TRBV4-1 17 CASSQDFQGGSKNIQYF
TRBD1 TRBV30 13 CAWSLGTGSGYTF
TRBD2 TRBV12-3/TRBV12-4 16 CASSFALAGRYNEQFF
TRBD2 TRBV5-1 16 CASSSLLAGRGDEQFF
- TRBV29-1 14 CSADMVAAQETQYF
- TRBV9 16 CASSPRTGYQTDTQYF
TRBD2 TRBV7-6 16 CASSAPVAGTTGELFF
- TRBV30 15 CAWSHPDKGKNIQYF
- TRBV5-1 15 CASSRTAGERNGYTF
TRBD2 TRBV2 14 CATRLAGLYYEQYF